Sequencing of this T cell receptor (beta chain) was carried out in a study of shared clonotypes between healthy human individuals. Sequencing was performed with immunoSEQ multiplex PCR; in TCRdb, only in-frame clones are kept and a portion is missing. The sample shows about 2.4 million clones, 80% to 95% of them seen only once. Notes on this clone: Its antigen is not identified.

Study-wide points: What naive subsets generally showed was a larger estimated richness than memory subsets showed.

This CDR3 has 14 residues. In germline, CDR1 is MDHEN, CDR2 SYDVKM. Trimming shortened V by 1 base and J by 2 bases, and 5 bases separated the two germline ends. Healthy and HIV-negative, the adult donors had no recent acute infections or vaccinations. The chain recombines TRBV28 with TRBJ1-4; D is undetermined. The sequenced sample was naive CD4+ T cells from PBMCs. The subset: CD45RA+ positively selected. This receptor was taken from a man between 18 and 35 years old in good health. Some clones in this sample may be carry-over from other donors' samples. The CDR3 is CASSLSLTNEKLFF. The CDR3 bases are TGTGCCAGCAGTTTATCCCTGACTAATGAAAAACTGTTTTTT.